Sequencing of this T cell receptor beta chain was carried out in a study of T cell repertoires in cytomegalovirus infection. Study-wide context: Well-studied HLA-B-restricted CMV epitopes were used in the study alongside recently identified HLA-C-restricted ones.

This clonotype was seen only a few times. Its antigen is not known. Germline CDR1 LNHDA, CDR2 SQIVND (reference sequence). Trimming took off 0 bases at V and 2 bases at J, with 4 bases between the two ends. CDR3 length: 13 residues. MiXCR, run by TCRdb on the reads, gives a single entry per CDR3 protein. The table records about 55,000 distinct CDR3 sequences, about a fifth of them present only once. The clonotype was recovered from a human donor in good health (CMV status not recorded). Some clones in this sample may be carry-over from other donors' samples. The chain joins TRBV19 to TRBJ1-1; D unresolved. This specimen consisted of CD8+ T cells from cultured PBMCs, obtained from culture after CMV antigen stimulation. The CDR3 DNA follows: TGTGCCAGTAGTATAGATCTTAACACTGAAGCTTTCTTT. This gives the protein CASSIDLNTEAFF.